This passage covers 25 T cell receptor beta chains from one sample sequenced in a study of breast tumors, draining lymph nodes, adjacent tissues (dated by TCRdb to 2016 to 2017). The receptor library was made with multiplex PCR. TCRdb records Illumina HiSeq 2000 as the sequencer. The public reads were reprocessed in TCRdb via fastp at Q25 and MiXCR, keeping in-frame beta chains. Each entry merges the rows of one CDR3 protein and shows their most common DNA and genes. The sample table holds about 230,000 distinct CDR3 sequences, of which roughly 32% were seen once. 1.2% to 1.5% of the sample goes to the ten largest clones. The lymph node samples were taken from the axillary draining lymph nodes of breast cancer patients. The material sequenced was axillary lymph node tissue. The source of these receptors is a female donor with breast cancer. Some clones in this sample may be carry-over from other donors' samples.

Of note for this clonotype: A read error may be the cause here, since a much bigger clone is one base away. V is TRBV11-3 and J is TRBJ2-5, with D possibly being TRBD1 (6 bases). CDR1 is SGHNT and CDR2 is YENEEA in the germline V gene. This CDR3 has 15 residues. The V and J ends lost 5 bases and 10 bases respectively, with 23 bases between them. The CDR3 loop reads CASSPSGQARKSQYF. CDR3 coding DNA: TGTGCCAGCAGCCCCTCGGGACAAGCCCGTAAGAGCCAGTACTTC.

The V call is TRBV2, the J call TRBJ2-1; TRBD2 is a possible D gene (6 bases). This CDR3 spans 13 amino acids. Germline V gene lookup returns CDR1 SNHLY and CDR2 FYNNEI. Deletions cut 11 bases from V and 4 bases from J, with 15 bases between. The CDR3 region is CAGGTLGYNEQFF. CDR3 bases: TGTGCCGGGGGGACCTTGGGGTACAATGAGCAGTTCTTC.

This clonotype was picked up one time. The V gene is TRBV11-1, the J gene TRBJ2-7; the D is unclear. Germline-derived CDR1 and CDR2 are SGHAT and FQDESV (reference sequence). V was cut by 4 bases and J by 6 bases, with 13 bases left in between. This CDR3 has 13 amino acids. CDR3 residues: CASSSTGPAEQYF. CDR3 DNA: TGTGCCAGCAGCTCTACGGGCCCCGCCGAGCAGTACTTC.

Of note for this clonotype: A much larger clone sits a single nucleotide away, making a read error possible. The chain couples TRBV5-4 to TRBJ2-3; 8 nucleotides agree with TRBD2. CDR3 length equals 18 residues. V lost 0 bases, J lost 1 base, and 10 bases stayed unmatched. CDR1 is SGHNT, CDR2 YYREEE, per germline (reference sequence). The CDR3 DNA reads TGTGCCAGCAGCTTGGTCGTGGCGTCTAGCGGGCGCACAGATACGCAGTATTTT. Translating gives CASSLVVASSGRTDTQYF.

This clonotype was picked up a small number of times. The V call is TRBV28, the J call TRBJ1-1; unclear D gene. Germline V gene data show CDR1 as MDHEN and CDR2 as SYDVKM. This CDR3 has 17 residues. The V and J ends lost 2 bases and 1 base respectively, with 17 bases between them. CDR3: CASSLTATAAWNTEAFF. CDR3 nucleotide sequence: TGTGCCAGCAGTTTAACGGCCACGGCCGCGTGGAACACTGAAGCTTTCTTT.

This clonotype was counted at least ten times. The rearrangement links TRBV2 to TRBJ2-2; 10 bases map to TRBD2. After removal of 2 bases from V and 6 bases from J, the junction contained 6 bases not matched to a gene. The germline V gene has CDR1 SNHLY and CDR2 FYNNEI. The CDR3 runs 16 residues. The CDR3 region has the DNA TGTGCCAGCAGTGAAACCCAGCGGGAGGGCCCCGGGGAGCTGTTTTTT. Its protein product is CASSETQREGPGELFF.

The rearrangement joins TRBV5-1 to TRBJ1-2, with D possibly TRBD1 on 6 matching bases. The CDR3 consists of 15 residues. V was shortened by 3 bases and J by 3 bases, with 15 bases between the two germline ends. The germline gives CDR1 SGHRS, CDR2 YFSETQ. CDR3 in DNA: TGCGCCAGCAGCTCGGCGCGGGGGGGCCACTATGGCTACACCTTC. Residues: CASSSARGGHYGYTF.

V gene TRBV5-5 combines with J gene TRBJ1-2, with a possible D match to TRBD1 (5 bases). Trimming pared 1 base from V and 4 bases from J, leaving 14 bases between. The germline CDR1 and CDR2 sequences are SGHKS and YYEKEE (reference sequence). CDR3 length: 15 amino acids. CDR3 DNA sequence: TGTGCCAGCAGCTTGTGGGACGGGGGGGGCTATGGCTACACCTTC. This translates into CASSLWDGGGYGYTF.

Worth noting for this clonotype: Because the CDR3 is missing its conserved closing phenylalanine or tryptophan, this is likely a read error. Because the CDR3's place on the DNA is in doubt, the DNA is left out and the CDR3 is given as listed by TCRdb. V and J are TRBV11-3 and TRBJ2-6. Germline-derived CDR1 and CDR2 are SGHNT and YENEEA. With termini counted, the CDR3 has 8 amino acids. The CDR3 is CASSFRTS.

At least ten counts were recorded for this clonotype. The chain uses TRBV14 and TRBJ2-7; D possibly corresponds to TRBD2 (5 bases). The CDR3 contains 15 residues. Looked up from germline, CDR1 is SGHDN and CDR2 is FVKESK. The germline V and J ends were trimmed by 4 bases and 4 bases, with 17 bases remaining between them. The CDR3 DNA is TGTGCCAGCAGCCCCGTGGCGGGTTTAGCGTACGAGCAGTACTTC. Its translation is CASSPVAGLAYEQYF.

For this clonotype: This likely comes from a read error, as the CDR3 has no conserved phenylalanine or tryptophan at its end. This chain links TRBV20-1 with TRBJ1-5; a possible D gene is TRBD1 (6 bases). The V gene lost 6 bases and the J gene lost 6 bases, with 21 bases spanning the gap. Germline CDR1 is DFQATT and CDR2 is SNEGSKA (reference sequence). This CDR3 is built from 15 residues. The CDR3 DNA is TGCAGTGCCGCCCGCAGGGGCCGTATAACTCAGCCCCAGCATCTT. Its protein product is CSAARRGRITQPQHL.

This chain joins TRBV11-3 and TRBJ2-1, with D possibly TRBD1 on 6 matching bases. Germline CDR1 SGHNT, CDR2 YENEEA. The CDR3 spans 14 residues. The germline V and J ends were trimmed by 4 bases and 6 bases, with 13 bases remaining between them. The CDR3, as DNA: TGTGCCAGCAGCTCGGTCAGGGGCGGCAATGAGCAGTTCTTC. This translates into CASSSVRGGNEQFF.

The chain employs TRBV28 and TRBJ1-2, with 7 bases lining up with TRBD1. The CDR3 totals 13 residues. V lost 9 bases to trimming and J lost 3 bases; unmatched junction nucleotides: 7. Germline V gene data show CDR1 as MDHEN and CDR2 as SYDVKM. The CDR3 reads CASRTGPHYGYTF. CDR3 nucleotides: TGTGCCAGTAGGACAGGACCCCACTATGGCTACACCTTC.

At least ten counts were recorded for this clonotype. The V and J genes are TRBV5-1 and TRBJ2-3; weak D call: TRBD2 (5 bases). The CDR3 extends over 12 amino acids. With 7 bases removed from V and 4 bases from J, the gap between germline ends came to 10 bases. The germline gives CDR1 SGHRS, CDR2 YFSETQ. In nucleotides, the CDR3 is TGCGCCAGCGGGAGCGGTTCAGATACGCAGTATTTT. It is translated as CASGSGSDTQYF.

In its sample, this clonotype was seen once. The chain recombines TRBV11-3 with TRBJ1-4, with TRBD1 matching over 7 bases. The V segment lost 5 bases and the J segment 5 bases; nucleotides outside the gene matches: 5. CDR1 SGHNT and CDR2 YENEEA come from the germline V gene. The CDR3 has 14 residues. CDR3 in DNA: TGTGCCAGCAGCCAAAGGGGGCGGAATGAAAAACTGTTTTTT. Translation gives CASSQRGRNEKLFF.

V usage is TRBV20-1 and J usage is TRBJ1-1; perhaps TRBD1 as D (5 bases). The CDR3 consists of 12 residues. The germline gives CDR1 DFQATT, CDR2 SNEGSKA (reference sequence). V was pared by 5 bases and J by 11 bases, with 18 bases between. The CDR3 coding sequence is TGCAGTGCTGCGGGCGGGGCCCCAGGCGCTTTCTTT. This encodes CSAAGGAPGAFF.

This clonotype came up many times. The V gene is TRBV7-6, the J gene TRBJ2-1, with 14 bases lining up with TRBD2. Germline V gives CDR1 SGHVS, CDR2 FNYEAQ. Trimming at V came to 5 bases and at J to 6 bases, leaving 6 bases not matched to a gene. There are 16 residues in the CDR3. Here the CDR3 DNA reads TGTGCCAGCAGCCGACTAGCGGGAGGGGAGCTCAATGAGCAGTTCTTC. Encoded protein: CASSRLAGGELNEQFF. Full variable domain (outside the CDR3, taken from reference TRBV7-6 and TRBJ2-1): GAGVSQSPRYKVTKRGQDVALRCDPISGHVSLYWYRQALGQGPEFLTYFNYEAQQDKSGLPNDRFSAERPEGSISTLTIQRTEQRDSAMYRCASSRLAGGELNEQFFGPGTRLTVL.

Note on this clonotype: A single base separates this from a much larger clone, so it may be a read error. This sequence joins TRBV6-5 and TRBJ1-2; TRBD1 aligns across 9 bases. CDR3 length: 18 residues. CDR1 and CDR2 from the germline V gene are MNHEY and SVGAGI. The J segment lost 1 base and the V segment lost 5 bases, leaving 14 bases of the junction unmatched. The CDR3 nucleotides are TGTGCCAGCAGTCCGATTCTACAGGGGGCGTTGGGTAACTATGGCTACACCTTC. Translated: CASSPILQGALGNYGYTF.

This clonotype was recorded at least ten times. The rearrangement joins TRBV20-1 to TRBJ2-5, with 15 bases that match TRBD2. The J segment lost 5 bases and the V segment lost 5 bases, leaving 6 bases of the junction unmatched. Germline V gene data show CDR1 as DFQATT and CDR2 as SNEGSKA (reference sequence). The CDR3 spans 15 residues. The CDR3, as DNA: TGCAGTGCTCGGACTAGCGGGAGGGCCTCCGAGACCCAGTACTTC. This encodes CSARTSGRASETQYF.

This sequence joins TRBV6-5 and TRBJ1-3; no clear D. The CDR3 runs to 15 residues. Germline CDR1 is MNHEY and CDR2 is SVGAGI. Deletions cut 2 bases from V and 3 bases from J, with 11 bases between. The CDR3 sequence: CASSYPRLLGNTIYF. CDR3 in DNA: TGTGCCAGCAGTTACCCTCGTCTGCTTGGAAACACCATATATTTT.

A few counts support this clonotype. The gene calls are TRBV6-6 and TRBJ2-1; weak D call: TRBD2 (5 bases). CDR1 is MNHNY, CDR2 SVGAGI, per germline (reference sequence). This CDR3 has 21 amino acids. The V end lost 6 bases, the J end lost 0 bases, and 30 bases lay between the germline ends. The DNA for the CDR3 is TGTGCCAGCAGCTTGAGTATAGGCGTAGCGACCTTAGGAAGCTCCTACAATGAGCAGTTCTTC. Amino acids: CASSLSIGVATLGSSYNEQFF.

As to this clonotype: This may be a read error, as it is one base from a much larger clone. The genes are TRBV7-2 and TRBJ1-3; D uncertain. Per germline, CDR1 SGHTA and CDR2 FQGNSA. The CDR3 runs 17 residues. CDR3 nucleotides: TGTGCCAGCAGCCCCGTAGGACGCTCGAGCTCTGGAAACCCCATATATTTT. Protein sequence: CASSPVGRSSSGNPIYF.

This clonotype has at least ten counts. CDR3 loop: CSARDLGRETQYF. For the CDR3, the DNA is TGCAGTGCTAGAGATCTGGGTAGGGAGACCCAGTACTTC. The V gene is TRBV20-1, the J gene TRBJ2-5; D ambiguous. V lost 0 bases to trimming and J lost 5 bases, with 10 bases between them. The CDR3 is made up of 13 amino acids. CDR1 and CDR2 (germline): DFQATT, SNEGSKA (reference sequence).

In regard to this clonotype: A read error may produce the germline difference seen at one junction end. The chain couples TRBV20-1 to TRBJ1-6; no definite D call. The germline gives CDR1 DFQATT, CDR2 SNEGSKA (reference sequence). This CDR3 is built from 14 residues. The CDR3 DNA reads as TGCAGTGCTAGAGGACGGCTCGATAACTCACCCCTCCACTTT. As protein: CSARGRLDNSPLHF.

Many counts were recorded for this clonotype. The chain employs TRBV27 and TRBJ2-7; D is unclear. The CDR3 consists of 12 residues. V was clipped by 2 bases and J by 7 bases, with 9 bases between them. Germline V gene lookup returns CDR1 MNHEY and CDR2 SMNVEV (reference sequence). In nucleotides, the CDR3 is TGTGCCAGCAGTTTACAGTCGCGGGAGCAGTACTTC. Translation: CASSLQSREQYF.